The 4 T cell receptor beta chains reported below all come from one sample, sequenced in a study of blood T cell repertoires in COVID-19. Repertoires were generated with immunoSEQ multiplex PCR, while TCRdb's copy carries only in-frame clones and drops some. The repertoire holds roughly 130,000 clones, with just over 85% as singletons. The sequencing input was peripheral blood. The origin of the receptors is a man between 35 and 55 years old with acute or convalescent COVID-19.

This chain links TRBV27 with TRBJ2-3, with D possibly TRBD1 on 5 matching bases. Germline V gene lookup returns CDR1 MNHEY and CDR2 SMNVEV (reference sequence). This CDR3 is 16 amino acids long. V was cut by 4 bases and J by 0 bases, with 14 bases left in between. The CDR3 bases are TGTGCCAGCAGTTCCAGGGCGCGCTATAGCACAGATACGCAGTATTTT. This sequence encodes CASSSRARYSTDTQYF.

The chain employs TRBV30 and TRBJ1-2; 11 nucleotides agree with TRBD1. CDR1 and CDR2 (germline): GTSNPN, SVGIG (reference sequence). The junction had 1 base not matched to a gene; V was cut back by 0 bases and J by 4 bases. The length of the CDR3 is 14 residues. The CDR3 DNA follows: TGTGCCTGGAGTGTGGGACAGGGGGTCTATGGCTACACCTTC. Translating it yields CAWSVGQGVYGYTF.

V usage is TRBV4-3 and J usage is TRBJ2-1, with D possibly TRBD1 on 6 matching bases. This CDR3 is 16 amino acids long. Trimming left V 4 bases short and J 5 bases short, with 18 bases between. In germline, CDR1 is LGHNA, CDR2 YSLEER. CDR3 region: CASSPLTPGQNNEQFF. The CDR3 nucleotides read TGCGCCAGCAGCCCGCTTACCCCCGGACAGAACAATGAGCAGTTCTTC.

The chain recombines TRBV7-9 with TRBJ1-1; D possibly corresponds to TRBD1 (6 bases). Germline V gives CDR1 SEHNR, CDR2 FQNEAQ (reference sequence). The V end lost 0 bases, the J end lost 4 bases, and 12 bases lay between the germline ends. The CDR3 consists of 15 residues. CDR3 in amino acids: CASSLAPDSSTEAFF. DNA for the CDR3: TGTGCCAGCAGCTTAGCCCCGGACAGTAGCACTGAAGCTTTCTTT.